The sequence of this TCR beta chain was determined in a study of T cells in Graves' hyperthyroidism and ophthalmopathy. It was considered stable Graves' hyperthyroidism when ophthalmopathy did not progress within 18 months. The germline V gene has CDR1 LNHDA and CDR2 SQIVND (reference sequence). This CDR3 is built from 16 residues. V shed 4 bases and J shed 4 bases, with 19 bases lying between them. Researchers amplified the TCR beta CDR3 regions from RNA transcripts. In the first-round RT-PCR of the TCR CDR3, the HTBI primer set was used. TCRdb reanalysed the multiplex PCR reads using MiXCR and keeps one entry per CDR3 protein. The top ten hold around 7.7% of the sample, which has approximately 700,000 distinct CDR3 sequences, 16% seen once. This clonotype was seen a handful of times.

The chain carries TRBV19 and TRBJ1-2; D unclear. Material: blood. This receptor was taken from a man aged 18 to 29 with Graves' hyperthyroidism. The CDR3 sequence: CASSNEGHTEGYGYTF. CDR3 DNA: TGTGCCAGTAGTAACGAGGGCCATACCGAGGGCTATGGCTACACCTTC.